This entry features one TCR beta chain sequence. This entry is derived from a study of blood T cell repertoires in COVID-19. As for the study in general: Sources were T cells, B-cell-depleted T cells, or PBMCs; the material itself was cDNA or gDNA.

Trimming removed 0 bases from V and 2 bases from J; junction bases left unmatched: 4. Germline loops: CDR1 SGHKS, CDR2 YYEKEE (reference sequence). The length of the CDR3 is 15 residues. Per the original data handling: Amplification from reference gene primers served as the basis for estimated nucleated cell counts. Profiled with immunoSEQ multiplex PCR; TCRdb holds only in-frame clones, not every one. V, J and clone size were drawn from that table, and D and trimming were deduced from the DNA. The sample includes 95,000 to 110,000 clones, roughly nine tenths seen only once; the top ten take roughly 6%.

Sequencing was done on a sample of peripheral blood. The clonotype was recovered from a human donor in a cohort sampled during active COVID-19. This chain joins TRBV5-5 and TRBJ2-7; TRBD2 aligns across 8 bases. The CDR3 coding sequence is TGTGCCAGCAGCTTGGAAACTAGCGGAACCTACGAGCAGTACTTC. It codes for CASSLETSGTYEQYF. Based on the CDR3 plus reference TRBV5-5 and TRBJ2-7, the full variable domain is DAGVTQSPTHLIKTRGQQVTLRCSPISGHKSVSWYQQVLGQGPQFIFQYYEKEERGRGNFPDRFSARQFPNYSSELNVNALLLGDSALYLCASSLETSGTYEQYFGPGTRLTVT.